There are a few counts of the clone carrying this TCR beta chain. Antigen: not known. The entry originates in a study of Tregs in tolerant kidney transplant recipients. Sequencing used immunoSEQ multiplex PCR; TCRdb keeps in-frame clones, though not all of them. In the table there are some 20,000 clones, 50% to 70% of which are singletons. Specimen: Tregs from blood cultured with allogeneic cells. The TCR comes from a human donor in good health.

This CDR3 is CASSSPRGTPSYNEQFF. CDR3 nucleotide sequence: TGTGCCAGCAGCTCGCCTCGAGGCACCCCATCCTACAATGAGCAGTTCTTC. V usage is TRBV11-2 and J usage is TRBJ2-1; D not certain. Germline CDR1 is SGHAT and CDR2 is FQNNGV. The CDR3 runs 17 residues. V gave up 4 bases and J gave up 1 base, with 17 bases separating them.